This T cell receptor (beta chain) was captured by sequencing in a study of blood T cell repertoires in COVID-19. Study details: Whether acute or convalescent, the COVID-19 samples came from the United States, Italy and Spain. PBMCs, B-cell-depleted T cells, or T cells were the source of the cDNA or gDNA that made up the material.

Sequenced by immunoSEQ multiplex PCR; TCRdb stores in-frame clones only, minus some. The sample holds over 200,000 clones; nearly 90% are singletons and the top ten take under 14%. Trimming cost V 4 bases and J 1 base, with 13 bases left between them. The CDR3 is 15 residues long. Germline V CDR1 and CDR2: SGHVS, FQNEAQ. Membership in each cohort depended on participant-reported clinical history. The source is a man aged 30 to 45 who had recovered from COVID-19. Sample: PBMCs or T cells enriched from blood (not recorded which). This chain links TRBV7-8 with TRBJ2-5; D is possibly TRBD2 (6 bases). Here the CDR3 DNA reads TGTGCCAGCAGCTCTTATAGCGGAAGCCAAGAGACCCAGTACTTC. Residues: CASSSYSGSQETQYF.